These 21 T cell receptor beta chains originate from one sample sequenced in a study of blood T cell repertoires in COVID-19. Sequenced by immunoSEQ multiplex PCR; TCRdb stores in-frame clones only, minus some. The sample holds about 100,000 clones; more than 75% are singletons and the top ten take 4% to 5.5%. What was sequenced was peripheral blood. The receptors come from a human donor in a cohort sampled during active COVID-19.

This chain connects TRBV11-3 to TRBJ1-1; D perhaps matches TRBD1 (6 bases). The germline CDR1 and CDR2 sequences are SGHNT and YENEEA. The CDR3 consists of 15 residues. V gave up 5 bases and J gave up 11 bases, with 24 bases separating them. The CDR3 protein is CASSRGYRDDQEAFF. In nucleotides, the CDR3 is TGTGCCAGCAGCCGAGGGTACAGGGACGATCAAGAGGCTTTCTTT.

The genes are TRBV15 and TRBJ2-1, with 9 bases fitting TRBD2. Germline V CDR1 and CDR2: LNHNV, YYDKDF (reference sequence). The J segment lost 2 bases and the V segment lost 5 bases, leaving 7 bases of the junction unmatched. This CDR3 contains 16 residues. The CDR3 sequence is CATSDPTSGPYNEQFF. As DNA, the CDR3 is TGTGCCACCAGCGACCCGACTAGCGGCCCCTACAATGAGCAGTTCTTC.

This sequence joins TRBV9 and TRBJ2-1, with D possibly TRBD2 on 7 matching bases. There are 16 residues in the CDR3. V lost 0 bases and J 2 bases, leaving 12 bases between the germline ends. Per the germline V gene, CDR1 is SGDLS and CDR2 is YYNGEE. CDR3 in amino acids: CASSVGAGAPYNEQFF. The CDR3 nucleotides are TGTGCCAGCAGCGTAGGCGCGGGGGCGCCCTACAATGAGCAGTTCTTC. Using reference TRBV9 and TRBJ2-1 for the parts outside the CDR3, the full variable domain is DSGVTQTPKHLITATGQRVTLRCSPRSGDLSVYWYQQSLDQGLQFLIQYYNGEERAKGNILERFSAQQFPDLHSELNLSSLELGDSALYFCASSVGAGAPYNEQFFGPGTRLTVL.

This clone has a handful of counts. CDR3 sequence: CASSDGSSQHF. The DNA for the CDR3 is TGTGCCAGCAGTGATGGGAGCTCTCAGCATTTT. The chain has TRBV2 and TRBJ1-5, with D unresolved. CDR3 size: 11 residues. Germline loops: CDR1 SNHLY, CDR2 FYNNEI. V was shortened by 3 bases and J by 13 bases, with 10 bases between the two germline ends.

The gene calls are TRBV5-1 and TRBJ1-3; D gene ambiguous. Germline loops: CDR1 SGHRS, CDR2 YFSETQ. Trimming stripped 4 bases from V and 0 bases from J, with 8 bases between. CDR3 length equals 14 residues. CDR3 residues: CASSPRSSGNTIYF. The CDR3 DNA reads TGCGCCAGCAGCCCCCGGAGCTCTGGAAACACCATATATTTT.

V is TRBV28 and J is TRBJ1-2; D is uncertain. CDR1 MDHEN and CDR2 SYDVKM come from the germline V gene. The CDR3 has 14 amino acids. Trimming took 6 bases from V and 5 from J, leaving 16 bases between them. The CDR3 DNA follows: TGTGCCAGCAGGGGAGCACCGCCGCGATATGGCTACACCTTC. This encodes CASRGAPPRYGYTF.

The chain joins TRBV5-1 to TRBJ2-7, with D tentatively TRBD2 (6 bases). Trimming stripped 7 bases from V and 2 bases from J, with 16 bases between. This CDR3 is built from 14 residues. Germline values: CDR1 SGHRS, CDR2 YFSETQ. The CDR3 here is CASGTGLIPYEQYF. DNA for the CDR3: TGCGCCAGCGGAACGGGACTTATCCCCTACGAGCAGTACTTC.

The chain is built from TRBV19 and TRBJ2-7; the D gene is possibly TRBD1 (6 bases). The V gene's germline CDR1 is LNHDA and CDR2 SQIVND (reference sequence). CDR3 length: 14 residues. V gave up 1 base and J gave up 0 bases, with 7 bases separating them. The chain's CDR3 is CASSIVDSSYEQYF. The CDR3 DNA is TGTGCCAGTAGTATAGTGGACAGCTCCTACGAGCAGTACTTC.

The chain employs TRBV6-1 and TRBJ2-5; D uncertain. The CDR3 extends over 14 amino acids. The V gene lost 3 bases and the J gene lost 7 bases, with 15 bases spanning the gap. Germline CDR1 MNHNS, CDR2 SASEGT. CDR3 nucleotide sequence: TGTGCCAGCAGTGAGGCCGGCATTTCTAGGACCCAGTACTTC. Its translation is CASSEAGISRTQYF.

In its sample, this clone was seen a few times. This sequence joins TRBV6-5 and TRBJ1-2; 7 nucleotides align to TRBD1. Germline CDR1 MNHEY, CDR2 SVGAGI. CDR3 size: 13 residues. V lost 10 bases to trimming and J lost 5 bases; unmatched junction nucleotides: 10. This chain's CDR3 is CATKGDSHYGYTF. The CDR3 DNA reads TGTGCCACAAAGGGGGACAGCCATTATGGCTACACCTTC.

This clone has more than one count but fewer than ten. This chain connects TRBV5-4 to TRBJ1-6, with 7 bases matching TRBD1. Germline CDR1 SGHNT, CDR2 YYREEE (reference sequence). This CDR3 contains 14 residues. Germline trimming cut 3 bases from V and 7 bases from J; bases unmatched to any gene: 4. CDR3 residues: CASSSDRKNSPLHF. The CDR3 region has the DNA TGTGCCAGCAGCTCGGACAGGAAGAATTCACCCCTCCACTTT.

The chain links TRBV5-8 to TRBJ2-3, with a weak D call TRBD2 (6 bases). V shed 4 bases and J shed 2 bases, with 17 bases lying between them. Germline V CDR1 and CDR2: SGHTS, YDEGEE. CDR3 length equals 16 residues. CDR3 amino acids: CASSTGTDPTTDTQYF. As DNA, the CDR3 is TGTGCCAGCAGCACCGGGACTGACCCAACCACAGATACGCAGTATTTT.

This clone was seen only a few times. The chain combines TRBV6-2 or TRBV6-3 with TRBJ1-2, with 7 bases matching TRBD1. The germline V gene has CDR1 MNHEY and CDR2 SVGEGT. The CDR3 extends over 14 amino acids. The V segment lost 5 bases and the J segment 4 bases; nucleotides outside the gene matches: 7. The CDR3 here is CASSLTGVAYGYTF. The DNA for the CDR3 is TGTGCCAGCAGTCTTACAGGGGTGGCCTATGGCTACACCTTC.

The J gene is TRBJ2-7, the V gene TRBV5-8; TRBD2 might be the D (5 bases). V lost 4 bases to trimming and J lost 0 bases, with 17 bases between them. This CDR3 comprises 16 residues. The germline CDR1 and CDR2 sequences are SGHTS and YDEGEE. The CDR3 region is CASSVDGGDYSYEQYF. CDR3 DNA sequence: TGTGCCAGCAGCGTCGATGGCGGAGACTACTCCTACGAGCAGTACTTC.

The CDR3 nucleotides read TGTGCCAGCAGCGCCGGTGAAATCAGGGGGGCGCAGTTCTTC. Protein: CASSAGEIRGAQFF. The chain uses TRBV11-3 and TRBJ2-1; perhaps TRBD1 as D (7 bases). The CDR3 consists of 14 residues. Germline V gene sequence: CDR1 SGHNT, CDR2 YENEEA. V was trimmed by 5 bases and J by 12 bases, leaving 20 bases between them.

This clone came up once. Here the CDR3 reads CASSQSRSRSYEQYF. The CDR3 region has the DNA TGCGCCAGCAGCCAGAGCCGGTCTCGCTCCTACGAGCAGTACTTC. The chain has TRBV4-3 and TRBJ2-7; D unclear. Germline CDR1 and CDR2: LGHNA and YSLEER. This CDR3 is 15 amino acids long. Deletions cut 3 bases from V and 0 bases from J, with 12 bases between.

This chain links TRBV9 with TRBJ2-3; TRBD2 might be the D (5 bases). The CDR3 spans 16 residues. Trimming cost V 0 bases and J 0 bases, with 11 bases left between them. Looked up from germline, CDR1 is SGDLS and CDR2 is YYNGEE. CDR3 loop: CASSVAGRTSTDTQYF. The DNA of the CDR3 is TGTGCCAGCAGCGTAGCGGGGAGAACTAGCACAGATACGCAGTATTTT.

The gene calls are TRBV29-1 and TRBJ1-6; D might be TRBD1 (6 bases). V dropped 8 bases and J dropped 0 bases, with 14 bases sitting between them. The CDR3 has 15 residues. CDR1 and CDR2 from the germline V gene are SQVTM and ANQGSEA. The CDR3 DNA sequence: TGCAGCAGACACAGGGTGAGCTCCTATAATTCACCCCTCCACTTT. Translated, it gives CSRHRVSSYNSPLHF.

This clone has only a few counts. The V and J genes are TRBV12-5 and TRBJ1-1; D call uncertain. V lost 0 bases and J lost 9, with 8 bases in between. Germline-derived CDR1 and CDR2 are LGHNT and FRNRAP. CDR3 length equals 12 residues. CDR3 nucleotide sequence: TGTGCTAGTGGTTTGGTTTCCATTCAAGCTTTCTTT. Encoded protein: CASGLVSIQAFF.

The CDR3 DNA reads as TGCGCCAGCAGCAGGGGAGGGGGTACAGGGATTACTGAAGCTTTCTTT. Encoded protein: CASSRGGGTGITEAFF. This chain links TRBV5-1 with TRBJ1-1; D perhaps matches TRBD1 (6 bases). Germline lookup yields CDR1 SGHRS and CDR2 YFSETQ. The V gene lost 4 bases and the J gene lost 5 bases, with 21 bases spanning the gap. This CDR3 comprises 16 residues.

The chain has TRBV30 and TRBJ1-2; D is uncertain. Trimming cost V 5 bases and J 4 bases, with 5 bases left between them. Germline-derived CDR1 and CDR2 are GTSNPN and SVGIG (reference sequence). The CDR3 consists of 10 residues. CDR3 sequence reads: CAWGLYGYTF. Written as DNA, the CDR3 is TGTGCCTGGGGCCTCTATGGCTACACCTTC. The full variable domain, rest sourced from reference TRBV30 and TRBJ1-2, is SQTIHQWPATLVQPVGSPLSLECTVEGTSNPNLYWYRQAAGRGLQLLFYSVGIGQISSEVPQNLSASRPQDRQFILSSKKLLLSDSGFYLCAWGLYGYTFGSGTRLTVV.